Below, one TCR beta chain is given with its context. This sample stems from a study of CD8 T cells in Susac syndrome. CD8+ and CD4+ blood T cells underwent TCR beta sequencing. The CDR3 covers 18 residues. The V gene's germline CDR1 is MGHRA and CDR2 YSYEKL. V was clipped by 4 bases and J by 0 bases; unmatched bases: 12. About 0.45 to 1 ug RNA was reverse transcribed with random hexamers. TCRdb processed the immunoSEQ multiplex PCR reads anew with MiXCR; each CDR3 protein has one entry. The sample carries hundreds of thousands of distinct CDR3 sequences, over 85% recorded once. Material for sequencing was CD4+ T cells from PBMCs. The V gene is TRBV4-1, the J gene TRBJ2-3; 8 bases are a match to TRBD1. The TCR originated in a human donor with multiple sclerosis. CDR3 sequence (DNA): TGCGCCAGCAGCCTTAGGTCAGGGGGCATCGCTAGCACAGATACGCAGTATTTT. This translates into CASSLRSGGIASTDTQYF.